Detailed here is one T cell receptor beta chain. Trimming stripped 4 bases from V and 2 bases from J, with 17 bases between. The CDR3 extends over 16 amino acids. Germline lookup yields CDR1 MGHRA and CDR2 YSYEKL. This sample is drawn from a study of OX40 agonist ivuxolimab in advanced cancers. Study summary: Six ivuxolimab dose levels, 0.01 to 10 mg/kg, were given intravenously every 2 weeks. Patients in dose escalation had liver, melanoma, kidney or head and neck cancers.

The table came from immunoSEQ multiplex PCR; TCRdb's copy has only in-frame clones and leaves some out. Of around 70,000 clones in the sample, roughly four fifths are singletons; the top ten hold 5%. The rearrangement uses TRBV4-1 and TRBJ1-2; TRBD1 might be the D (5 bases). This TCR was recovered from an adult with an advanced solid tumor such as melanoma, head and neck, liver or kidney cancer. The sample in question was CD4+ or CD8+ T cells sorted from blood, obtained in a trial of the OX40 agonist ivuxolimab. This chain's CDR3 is CASSPAPGTGNYGYTF. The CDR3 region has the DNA TGCGCCAGCAGCCCTGCACCCGGGACGGGGAACTATGGCTACACCTTC.